The 7 T cell receptor beta chains presented below share a single source sample, sequenced in a study of OX40 agonist ivuxolimab in advanced cancers. TCRdb's table, derived via immunoSEQ multiplex PCR, lists solely in-frame clones and lacks some. The sample lists 70,000 or so clones, approximately 92% seen once, with 5.5% to 6.5% in the top ten. Sequencing was performed on CD4+ or CD8+ T cells sorted from blood, taken in a trial of the OX40 agonist ivuxolimab. These receptors were taken from an adult with an advanced solid tumor such as melanoma, head and neck, liver or kidney cancer.

The rearrangement links TRBV19 to TRBJ2-3, with TRBD2 matching over 13 bases. The CDR3 length is 16 residues. CDR1 LNHDA and CDR2 SQIVND come from the germline V gene (reference sequence). V shed 5 bases and J 7 bases; nucleotides not matched to a gene: 9. CDR3 amino acids: CASSLTTSGRKNTQYF. The CDR3 DNA reads TGTGCCAGTAGTCTAACGACTAGCGGGAGGAAAAATACGCAGTATTTT.

The V and J genes are TRBV4-1 and TRBJ2-2; no reliable D call. Per germline, CDR1 MGHRA and CDR2 YSYEKL. The V end was cut by 1 base, the J end by 9 bases, with 15 bases between. The CDR3 has 15 amino acids. The CDR3 coding sequence is TGCGCCAGCAGCCAAGCTTTTTCTTCCCAGTGGGAGCTGTTTTTT. Amino acids: CASSQAFSSQWELFF.

The chain recombines TRBV4-3 with TRBJ2-1; the D is unclear. CDR1 LGHNA and CDR2 YSLEER come from the germline V gene. Deletions cut 1 base from V and 3 bases from J, with 13 bases between. This CDR3 has 16 residues. The chain's CDR3 is CASSQGHGPLYNEQFF. CDR3 DNA: TGCGCCAGCAGCCAAGGCCACGGACCCCTCTACAATGAGCAGTTCTTC.

V usage is TRBV4-3 and J usage is TRBJ1-1; D is possibly TRBD1 (6 bases). The CDR3 has 16 amino acids. The V end lost 4 bases, the J end lost 1 base, and 16 bases lay between the germline ends. CDR1 and CDR2 (germline): LGHNA, YSLEER. The CDR3 loop reads CASSLSSRGANTEAFF. The CDR3, as DNA: TGCGCCAGCAGCCTATCTTCCAGGGGCGCGAACACTGAAGCTTTCTTT.

V is TRBV28 and J is TRBJ2-7, with 8 nucleotides matching TRBD2. The CDR3 has 11 residues. Germline lookup yields CDR1 MDHEN and CDR2 SYDVKM. Trimming took 6 bases from V and 6 from J; bases not matched to a gene: 1. The CDR3 nucleotides are TGTGCCAGCAGGGCGGGAGGCGAGCAGTACTTC. This encodes CASRAGGEQYF.

This clone was detected once. The genes are TRBV27 and TRBJ2-6; possibly TRBD2 for D (5 bases). Germline V gene lookup returns CDR1 MNHEY and CDR2 SMNVEV (reference sequence). The CDR3 length is 13 residues. With 6 bases removed from V and 4 bases from J, the gap between germline ends came to 7 bases. The CDR3 is CASRPGGANVLTF. Here the CDR3 DNA reads TGTGCCAGCAGGCCGGGGGGGGCCAACGTCCTGACTTTC.

V and J are TRBV2 and TRBJ2-1; D is ambiguous. Trimming shortened V by 2 bases and J by 3 bases, and 14 bases separated the two germline ends. Germline values: CDR1 SNHLY, CDR2 FYNNEI. This CDR3 has 16 amino acids. CDR3 protein: CASSESPLPGYNEQFF. CDR3 bases: TGTGCCAGCAGTGAAAGCCCTCTCCCGGGCTACAATGAGCAGTTCTTC. Variable domain in full (rest from reference TRBV2 and TRBJ2-1): EPEVTQTPSHQVTQMGQEVILRCVPISNHLYFYWYRQILGQKVEFLVSFYNNEISEKSEIFDDQFSVERPDGSNFTLKIRSTKLEDSAMYFCASSESPLPGYNEQFFGPGTRLTVL.